This T cell receptor beta chain was captured by sequencing in a study of blood T cell repertoires in COVID-19. Study-level background: From the United States, Italy and Spain came samples of acute and convalescent COVID-19. Sample material is recorded as cDNA or gDNA derived from T cells, B-cell-depleted T cells, or PBMCs.

The CDR3 length is 13 residues. Germline CDR1 LNHDA, CDR2 SQIVND (reference sequence). The V and J ends lost 5 bases and 5 bases respectively, with 12 bases between them. This clone turned up a few times. Original data processing: Nucleated cell counts were estimated from reference gene primer amplification. The protocol was immunoSEQ multiplex PCR, while the TCRdb copy is restricted to in-frame clones and leaves out a portion. V, J and clone size are those of that table, while D and trimming were read from the DNA. The table shows around 130,000 clones, with about four fifths occurring only once. The chain uses TRBV19 and TRBJ1-1; no firm D call. The sequenced sample was peripheral blood. This clonotype was sampled from a man in his 60s with acute or convalescent COVID-19. This CDR3 is CASSERGGTEAFF. Written as DNA, the CDR3 is TGTGCCAGTAGTGAGCGGGGTGGGACTGAAGCTTTCTTT.